The 4 T cell receptor beta chains below all came from one sample that was sequenced in a study of shared clonotypes between healthy human individuals. Naive CD8 cells, CD45RO-negative and positively selected for CCR7, excluded terminally differentiated effector memory CD45RA+ cells. Produced via immunoSEQ multiplex PCR; TCRdb's table is partial and in-frame only. The sample lists about 1,900,000 clones; just under 95% were seen once. The sample consisted of naive CD8+ T cells sorted from blood. Receptors originate from a man aged 18 to 29 in good health.

Notes on this clone: The sample carries other DNA sequences with the same CDR3. The V call is TRBV5-1, the J call TRBJ2-7; the D is unclear. Germline assignment: CDR1 SGHRS and CDR2 YFSETQ. CDR3 size: 13 residues. Trimming left V 0 bases short and J 4 bases short, with 8 bases between. The CDR3 bases are TGCGCCAGCAGCTTGGGGAGTGGGTACGAGCAGTACTTC. It codes for CASSLGSGYEQYF.

This clone came up many times. At the DNA level, this CDR3 is encoded by other sequences in the same sample as well. The chain recombines TRBV27 with TRBJ2-6; D uncertain. This CDR3 region has 13 residues. The V and J ends lost 0 bases and 3 bases respectively, with 0 bases between them. Germline lookup yields CDR1 MNHEY and CDR2 SMNVEV (reference sequence). In DNA form, the CDR3 reads TGTGCCAGCAGTTTATCTGGGGCCAACGTCCTGACTTTC. Translating gives CASSLSGANVLTF.

Only one count was recorded for this clone. The chain combines TRBV7-8 with TRBJ1-1; D ambiguous. Trimming removed 5 bases from V and 10 bases from J, with 8 bases in between. This CDR3 has 10 amino acids. The germline CDR1 and CDR2 sequences are SGHVS and FQNEAQ. The CDR3 protein is CASSRGGAFF. The CDR3 DNA follows: TGTGCCAGCAGCCGTGGTGGAGCTTTCTTT.

Concerning this clone itself: Distinct nucleotide sequences in the sample also encode this CDR3. This sequence joins TRBV4-3 and TRBJ2-7; tentative D call: TRBD1 (5 bases). Per germline, CDR1 LGHNA and CDR2 YSLEER. The CDR3 is made up of 15 amino acids. The ends were cut back, 1 base at V and 1 base at J, with 11 bases in the middle. This CDR3 is CASSQVYSGSYEQYF. DNA of the CDR3: TGCGCCAGCAGCCAAGTGTACTCAGGGTCCTACGAGCAGTACTTC.